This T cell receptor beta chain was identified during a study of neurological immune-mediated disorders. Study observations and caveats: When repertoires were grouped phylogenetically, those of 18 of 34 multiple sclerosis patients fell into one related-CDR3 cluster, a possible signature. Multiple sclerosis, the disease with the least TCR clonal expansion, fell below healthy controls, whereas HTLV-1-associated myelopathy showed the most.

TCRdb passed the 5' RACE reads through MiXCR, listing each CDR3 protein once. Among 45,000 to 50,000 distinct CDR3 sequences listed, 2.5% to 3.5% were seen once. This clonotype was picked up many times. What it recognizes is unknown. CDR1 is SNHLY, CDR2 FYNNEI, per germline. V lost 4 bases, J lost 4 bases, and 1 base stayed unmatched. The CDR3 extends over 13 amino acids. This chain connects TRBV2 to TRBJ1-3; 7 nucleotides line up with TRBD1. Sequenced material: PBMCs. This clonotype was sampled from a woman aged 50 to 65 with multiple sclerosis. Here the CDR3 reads CASSAGQGNTIYF. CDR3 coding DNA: TGTGCCAGCAGTGCGGGACAGGGAAACACCATATATTTT.